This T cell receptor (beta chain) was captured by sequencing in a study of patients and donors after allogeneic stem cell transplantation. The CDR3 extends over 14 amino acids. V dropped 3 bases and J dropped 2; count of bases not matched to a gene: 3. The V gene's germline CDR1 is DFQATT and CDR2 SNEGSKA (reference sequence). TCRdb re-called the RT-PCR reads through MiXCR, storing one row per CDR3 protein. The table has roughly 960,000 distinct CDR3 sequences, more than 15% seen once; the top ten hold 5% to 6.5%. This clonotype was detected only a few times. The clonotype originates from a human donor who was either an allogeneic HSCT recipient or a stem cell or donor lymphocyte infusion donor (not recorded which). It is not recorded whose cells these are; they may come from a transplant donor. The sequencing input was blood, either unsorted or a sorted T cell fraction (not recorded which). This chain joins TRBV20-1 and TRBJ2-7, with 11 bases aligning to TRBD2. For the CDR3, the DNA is TGCAGTGCTAGTAAACTAGCGGGGGCCTACGAGCAGTACTTC. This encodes CSASKLAGAYEQYF.